This T cell receptor (beta chain) originates from a study of blood T cell repertoires in COVID-19. Study context: Acute and convalescent COVID-19 samples came from the United States, Italy and Spain.

In the case of this clone: A junction boundary mismatches the germline segment, possibly from a read error.

Sequencing used immunoSEQ multiplex PCR; TCRdb keeps in-frame clones, though not all of them. The sample consists of 500,000 or so clones, about 85% of them appearing once. Germline lookup yields CDR1 GTSNPN and CDR2 SVGIG (reference sequence). The CDR3 consists of 10 residues. The sequence came from a woman between 18 and 29 years old who had recovered from COVID-19. The specimen was PBMCs or T cells enriched from blood (not recorded which). This chain joins TRBV30 and TRBJ1-1; D is unresolved. CDR3 sequence reads: CAWSAREHHF. Written as DNA, the CDR3 is TGTGCCTGGAGTGCCCGGGAGCATCACTTT.